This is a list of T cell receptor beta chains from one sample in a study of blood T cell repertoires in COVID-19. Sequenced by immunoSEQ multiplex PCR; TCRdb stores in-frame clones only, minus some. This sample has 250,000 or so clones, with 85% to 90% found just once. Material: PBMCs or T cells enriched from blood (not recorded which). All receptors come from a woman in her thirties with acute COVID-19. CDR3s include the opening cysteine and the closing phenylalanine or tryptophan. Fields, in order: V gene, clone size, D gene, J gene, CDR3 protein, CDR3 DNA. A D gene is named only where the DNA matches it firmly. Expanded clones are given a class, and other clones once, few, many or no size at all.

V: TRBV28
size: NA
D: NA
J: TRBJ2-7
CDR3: CASSFYDRIYEQYF
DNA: TGTGCCAGCAGTTTTTATGACAGAATCTACGAGCAGTACTTC

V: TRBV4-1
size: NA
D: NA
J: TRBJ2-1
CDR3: CASSPLARGEQFF
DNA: TGCGCCAGCAGCCCGCTAGCCCGAGGTGAGCAGTTCTTC

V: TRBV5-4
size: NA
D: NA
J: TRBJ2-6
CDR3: CASSPEQLGANVLTF
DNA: TGTGCCAGCAGCCCAGAACAGCTTGGGGCCAACGTCCTGACTTTC

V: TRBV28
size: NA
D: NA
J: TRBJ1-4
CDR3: CASWDISTNEKLFF
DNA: TGTGCCAGCTGGGACATTTCAACTAATGAAAAACTGTTTTTT

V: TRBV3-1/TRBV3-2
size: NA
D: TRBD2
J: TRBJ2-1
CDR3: CASSQQIAGVASSYNEQFF
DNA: TGTGCCAGCAGCCAACAGATAGCGGGAGTGGCCAGCTCCTACAATGAGCAGTTCTTC

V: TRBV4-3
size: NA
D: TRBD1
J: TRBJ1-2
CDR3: CASSQSQGARNYGYTF
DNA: TGCGCCAGCAGCCAAAGTCAGGGGGCGCGGAACTATGGCTACACCTTC

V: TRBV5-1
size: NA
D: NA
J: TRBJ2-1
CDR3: CASSQGAGYSYNEQFF
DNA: TGCGCCAGCAGTCAAGGGGCGGGATACTCCTACAATGAGCAGTTCTTC

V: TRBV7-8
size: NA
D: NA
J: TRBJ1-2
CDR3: CASSLALTENYGYTF
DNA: TGTGCCAGCAGCTTAGCGTTGACAGAGAACTATGGCTACACCTTC

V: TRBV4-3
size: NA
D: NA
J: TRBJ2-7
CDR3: CASSQEPGLSSYEQYF
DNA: TGCGCCAGCAGCCAAGAACCGGGACTGAGCTCCTACGAGCAGTACTTC

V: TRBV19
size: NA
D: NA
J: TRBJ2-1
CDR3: CASTDRHTRETYNEQFF
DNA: TGTGCCAGTACCGATCGGCACACTAGAGAAACCTACAATGAGCAGTTCTTC

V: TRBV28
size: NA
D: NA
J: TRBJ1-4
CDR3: CASSLGGLGTNEKLFF
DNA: TGTGCCAGCAGTTTGGGAGGACTCGGGACTAATGAAAAACTGTTTTTT

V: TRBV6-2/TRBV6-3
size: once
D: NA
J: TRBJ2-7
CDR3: CASSFRDTHYEQYF
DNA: TGTGCCAGCAGCTTCCGGGACACGCACTACGAGCAGTACTTC

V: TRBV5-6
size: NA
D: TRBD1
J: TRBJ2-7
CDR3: CASAGLGQGSYEQYF
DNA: TGTGCCAGCGCGGGGCTAGGACAGGGGTCCTACGAGCAGTACTTC

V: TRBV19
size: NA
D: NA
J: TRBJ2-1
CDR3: CASSIEGGYNEQFF
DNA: TGTGCCAGTAGTATAGAAGGAGGTTACAATGAGCAGTTCTTC

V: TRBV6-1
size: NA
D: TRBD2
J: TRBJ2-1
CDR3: CASSGALAGGPLGSNEQFF
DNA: TGTGCCAGCAGTGGAGCCCTAGCGGGAGGGCCCCTCGGCTCCAATGAGCAGTTCTTC

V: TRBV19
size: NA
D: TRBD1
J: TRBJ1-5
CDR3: CASSSDRGYNQPQHF
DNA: TGTGCCAGTAGTTCGGACAGGGGGTACAATCAGCCCCAGCATTTT

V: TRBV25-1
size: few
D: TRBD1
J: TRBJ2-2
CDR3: CASRSGTGDTGELFF
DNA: TGTGCCAGCAGGTCCGGGACAGGGGACACCGGGGAGCTGTTTTTT

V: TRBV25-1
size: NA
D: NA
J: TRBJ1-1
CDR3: CASSEFFQERRTEAFF
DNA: TGTGCCAGCAGTGAATTTTTCCAGGAAAGGAGGACTGAAGCTTTCTTT

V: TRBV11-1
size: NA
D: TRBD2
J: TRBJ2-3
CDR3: CASSLLAGYTDTQYF
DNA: TGTGCCAGCAGCCTACTAGCGGGCTACACAGATACGCAGTATTTT

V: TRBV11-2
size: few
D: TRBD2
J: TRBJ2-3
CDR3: CASSSLAGGPTDTQYF
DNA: TGTGCCAGCAGCTCACTAGCGGGAGGGCCCACAGATACGCAGTATTTT